These 28 T cell receptor beta chains were sequenced from one sample in a study of response to subunit inactivated influenza vaccine. Each CDR3 protein is one row after TCRdb ran MiXCR on the RT-PCR reads. The data contain around 790,000 distinct CDR3 sequences, around 20% of them seen just once; the ten biggest clones take up roughly a tenth. The specimen was PBMCs from blood, collected approximately 5 days after vaccination. Every receptor here comes from a man between 50 and 59 years old who received an inactivated influenza vaccine.

The chain recombines TRBV7-2 with TRBJ2-2; D not resolved. Germline lookup yields CDR1 SGHTA and CDR2 FQGNSA. V gave up 5 bases and J gave up 6 bases, with 13 bases separating them. CDR3 size: 14 residues. CDR3 sequence reads: CASSTVSGPGELFF. CDR3 DNA: TGTGCCAGCAGCACCGTGTCCGGGCCCGGGGAGCTGTTTTTT.

The chain recombines TRBV7-7 with TRBJ2-1, with D maybe TRBD2 (7 bases). Germline loops: CDR1 SSHAT, CDR2 FNYEAQ (reference sequence). V lost 5 bases and J lost 6, with 14 bases in between. CDR3 length: 14 amino acids. CDR3 residues: CASSRGPGGNEQFF. As DNA, the CDR3 is TGTGCCAGCAGCCGGGGGCCGGGGGGCAATGAGCAGTTCTTC.

CDR3 nucleotides: TGCAGTGCTAGAACACTAGCGGATTACAATGAGCAGTTCTTC. This sequence encodes CSARTLADYNEQFF. J is TRBJ2-1 and V is TRBV20-1; 8 bases line up with TRBD2. The CDR3 runs to 14 residues. With 2 bases clipped from V and 4 bases from J, the junction kept 4 bases outside the gene matches. Germline CDR1 DFQATT, CDR2 SNEGSKA (reference sequence).

This clonotype turned up a few times. This chain links TRBV20-1 with TRBJ2-7; 13 nucleotides agree with TRBD2. Trimming cost V 1 base and J 1 base; bases outside gene matches: 7. The CDR3 has 17 amino acids. Germline loops: CDR1 DFQATT, CDR2 SNEGSKA (reference sequence). CDR3 coding DNA: TGCAGTGCTAGAGGGACTAGCGGGAGCGTCCCGTCCTACGAGCAGTACTTC. Residues: CSARGTSGSVPSYEQYF.

The chain couples TRBV7-2 to TRBJ1-1; no clear D gene. V was clipped by 1 base and J by 3 bases, with 9 bases between them. This CDR3 is 14 amino acids long. CDR1 and CDR2 (germline): SGHTA, FQGNSA. CDR3 in amino acids: CASSLGGWYTEAFF. In nucleotides, the CDR3 is TGTGCCAGCAGCTTAGGAGGGTGGTACACTGAAGCTTTCTTT.

The genes are TRBV5-1 and TRBJ2-2; D is unresolved. From germline, CDR1 is SGHRS and CDR2 YFSETQ. V lost 2 bases, J lost 2 bases, and 10 bases lay in between. This CDR3 comprises 15 residues. This chain's CDR3 is CASSFQVGNTGELFF. CDR3 coding DNA: TGCGCCAGCAGCTTCCAGGTGGGAAACACCGGGGAGCTGTTTTTT. Full variable domain (remainder filled in from reference TRBV5-1 and TRBJ2-2): KAGVTQTPRYLIKTRGQQVTLSCSPISGHRSVSWYQQTPGQGLQFLFEYFSETQRNKGNFPGRFSGRQFSNSRSEMNVSTLELGDSALYLCASSFQVGNTGELFFGEGSRLTVL.

This clonotype was counted only a few times. The chain links TRBV10-3 to TRBJ2-5; possibly TRBD1 or TRBD2 for D (5 bases each). The CDR3 extends over 16 amino acids. Trimming took 2 bases from V and 5 from J, leaving 18 bases between them. CDR1 and CDR2 from the germline V gene are ENHRY and SYGVKD. The CDR3 reads CAISEGSGRWEETQYF. In DNA form, the CDR3 reads TGTGCCATCAGTGAGGGTTCGGGGCGTTGGGAGGAGACCCAGTACTTC.

This clonotype has only a few counts. The chain is built from TRBV12-3 or TRBV12-4 and TRBJ1-2, with D possibly being TRBD1 (5 bases). The CDR3 consists of 14 residues. V was clipped by 5 bases and J by 4 bases, with 14 bases between them. The CDR3 DNA reads as TGTGCCAGCAGTGGGGGACCCGGCCTCTATGGCTACACCTTC. Translating it yields CASSGGPGLYGYTF.

The gene calls are TRBV10-3 and TRBJ2-3, with TRBD2 matching over 8 bases. The germline gives CDR1 ENHRY, CDR2 SYGVKD. The CDR3 has 17 amino acids. V dropped 4 bases and J dropped 1; count of bases not matched to a gene: 10. The CDR3 sequence is CAISVGSGVMRTDTQYF. For the CDR3, the DNA is TGTGCCATCAGTGTTGGTAGCGGGGTAATGCGCACAGATACGCAGTATTTT.

The genes are TRBV7-2 and TRBJ2-3; possibly TRBD2 for D (6 bases). Trimming removed 1 base from V and 4 bases from J, with 18 bases in between. Germline values: CDR1 SGHTA, CDR2 FQGNSA. The CDR3 is 17 amino acids. CDR3 region: CASSLGSFGGGADTQYF. The CDR3 DNA reads as TGTGCCAGCAGCTTAGGCAGTTTCGGGGGTGGGGCAGATACGCAGTATTTT.

As for this clonotype: A much larger clone is a single base away; this may be a read error. This chain links TRBV28 with TRBJ2-2, with no clear D. Germline assignment: CDR1 MDHEN and CDR2 SYDVKM. V gave up 2 bases and J gave up 3 bases, with 4 bases separating them. The CDR3 has 13 amino acids. CDR3 sequence reads: CASSLPYTGELFF. CDR3 nucleotide sequence: TGTGCCAGCAGTTTACCTTACACCGGGGAGCTGTTTTTT.

This clonotype was observed a handful of times. The chain combines TRBV4-2 with TRBJ1-4, with TRBD1 as a possible D gene (6 bases). Trimming shortened V by 5 bases and J by 5 bases, and 12 bases separated the two germline ends. This CDR3 region has 14 residues. Germline V gene sequence: CDR1 LGHNA, CDR2 YNFKEQ. CDR3 sequence: CASSAQGTNEKLFF. In nucleotides, the CDR3 is TGTGCCAGCAGCGCCCAGGGGACCAATGAAAAACTGTTTTTT.

This rearrangement joins TRBV7-2 to TRBJ2-5; 8 nucleotides align to TRBD1. The germline gives CDR1 SGHTA, CDR2 FQGNSA. V shed 1 base, J shed 5 bases, and the junction held 9 bases outside the gene matches. This CDR3 contains 16 residues. The CDR3 spells CASSLGTGLGEETQYF. The DNA for the CDR3 is TGTGCCAGCAGCTTAGGGACAGGGCTAGGTGAGGAGACCCAGTACTTC.

V and J are TRBV6-2 or TRBV6-3 and TRBJ2-1; D possibly corresponds to TRBD2 (5 bases). The CDR3 covers 16 residues. Germline V gene sequence: CDR1 MNHEY, CDR2 SVGEGT. The germline V and J ends were trimmed by 0 bases and 4 bases, with 13 bases remaining between them. The CDR3 DNA reads as TGTGCCAGCAGTTACTCAAGCGGTGATTTTTACAATGAGCAGTTCTTC. Protein product: CASSYSSGDFYNEQFF.

This clonotype was observed at least ten times. The J gene is TRBJ2-3, the V gene TRBV12-3 or TRBV12-4, with 10 nucleotides matching TRBD2. V dropped 3 bases and J dropped 5; count of bases not matched to a gene: 11. The CDR3 loop spans 17 amino acids. CDR3 DNA sequence: TGTGCCAGCAGTTTTGGTAGCGGGGGGCCCGAGGGAGATACGCAGTATTTT. This translates into CASSFGSGGPEGDTQYF.

The V call is TRBV14, the J call TRBJ1-6; D unresolved. The V end lost 1 base, the J end lost 9 bases, and 4 bases lay between the germline ends. CDR3 size: 12 residues. Germline values: CDR1 SGHDN, CDR2 FVKESK. The CDR3 DNA follows: TGTGCCAGCAGCCAAGGGAGTTCACCCCTCCACTTT. Residues: CASSQGSSPLHF.

This clonotype was counted only a few times. This chain connects TRBV6-2 or TRBV6-3 to TRBJ2-7; 9 positions match TRBD2. CDR3 length: 14 residues. After removal of 6 bases from V and 6 bases from J, the junction contained 9 bases not matched to a gene. The germline gives CDR1 MNHEY, CDR2 SVGEGT. The CDR3 spells CASRSPGTSSEQYF. The CDR3, as DNA: TGTGCCAGCAGAAGTCCCGGGACTAGCTCCGAGCAGTACTTC.

This chain connects TRBV12-3 or TRBV12-4 to TRBJ2-1; a possible D gene is TRBD2 (6 bases). The CDR3 contains 16 residues. Trimming cost V 2 bases and J 1 base, with 12 bases left between them. The CDR3 is CASSLWRLGSYNEQFF. The DNA for the CDR3 is TGTGCCAGCAGTTTATGGAGACTAGGGTCCTACAATGAGCAGTTCTTC.

The chain is built from TRBV10-1 and TRBJ2-3; D not certain. The CDR3 sequence is 15 residues long. Trimming removed 4 bases from V and 3 bases from J, with 14 bases in between. In germline, CDR1 is WNHNN, CDR2 SYGVQD (reference sequence). CDR3 bases: TGCGCCAGCAGTGTAGGGCTGGCTGGTACAGATACGCAGTATTTT. Translated, it gives CASSVGLAGTDTQYF.

A few counts support this clonotype. The rearrangement joins TRBV20-1 to TRBJ2-4; 11 positions match TRBD2. Per the germline V gene, CDR1 is DFQATT and CDR2 is SNEGSKA (reference sequence). Losses at the gene ends were 0 bases for V and 10 bases for J; bases not matched to a gene: 5. The CDR3 has 14 amino acids. The CDR3 DNA reads as TGCAGTGCTAGAGAGCTAGCGGGAGGCACAATTCAGTACTTC. This sequence encodes CSARELAGGTIQYF.

In this sample, this clonotype turned up many times. An end of the junction does not agree with germline; a read error may underlie this. CDR3 residues: CASSFDNTGELFF. The CDR3 coding sequence is TGTGCTAGCAGCTTCGACAACACCGGGGAGCTGTTTTTT. V usage is TRBV7-7 and J usage is TRBJ2-2, with D uncertain. The CDR3 consists of 13 residues. Germline V CDR1 and CDR2: SSHAT, FNYEAQ (reference sequence). The variable domain in full, with the rest retrieved from reference TRBV7-7 and TRBJ2-2, is GAGVSQSPRYKVTKRGQDVTLRCDPISSHATLYWYQQALGQGPEFLTYFNYEAQPDKSGLPSDRFSAERPEGSISTLTIQRTEQRDSAMYRCASSFDNTGELFFGEGSRLTVL.

The chain uses TRBV4-3 and TRBJ2-2; D unclear. The ends were cut back, 4 bases at V and 1 base at J, with 10 bases in the middle. The length of the CDR3 is 15 residues. Germline V gives CDR1 LGHNA, CDR2 YSLEER. The CDR3 sequence: CASSLNPGNTGELFF. The CDR3 DNA is TGCGCCAGCAGCCTAAATCCAGGGAACACCGGGGAGCTGTTTTTT.

CDR3 bases: TGTGCCAGCAGTGCCGCCTCACTAGCGGGGGTTTACAATGAGCAGTTCTTC. It is translated as CASSAASLAGVYNEQFF. This chain connects TRBV27 to TRBJ2-1, with 11 positions matching TRBD2. V was pared by 5 bases and J by 4 bases, with 10 bases of the junction left unmatched. The CDR3 sequence is 17 residues long. Per germline, CDR1 MNHEY and CDR2 SMNVEV (reference sequence).

This clonotype came up a few times. The CDR3 bases are TGCAGTTCCAAAGGCCCGGTCCCCTACGAGCAGTACTTC. Amino acids: CSSKGPVPYEQYF. The chain is built from TRBV20-1 and TRBJ2-7, with D unclear. Trimming shortened V by 8 bases and J by 2 bases, and 16 bases separated the two germline ends. CDR1 and CDR2 from the germline V gene are DFQATT and SNEGSKA (reference sequence). This CDR3 spans 13 amino acids.

The rearrangement joins TRBV12-3 or TRBV12-4 to TRBJ2-7, with D perhaps TRBD2 (5 bases). The V end lost 8 bases, the J end lost 4 bases, and 9 bases lay between the germline ends. The CDR3 covers 11 residues. This chain's CDR3 is CASGERYEQYF. The CDR3 region has the DNA TGTGCCAGCGGGGAGCGATACGAGCAGTACTTC.

The chain links TRBV20-1 to TRBJ2-5; D may be TRBD1 (6 bases). The CDR3 is made up of 13 amino acids. V was shortened by 6 bases and J by 2 bases, with 13 bases between the two germline ends. Germline CDR1 DFQATT, CDR2 SNEGSKA (reference sequence). The CDR3 protein is CSATGHTQETQYF. Written as DNA, the CDR3 is TGCAGTGCGACAGGTCATACACAAGAGACCCAGTACTTC.

In DNA form, the CDR3 reads TGTGCCAGCAGTTTAATTCAAATATGGACAGGGGGCAGCTATGGCTACACCTTC. Translated: CASSLIQIWTGGSYGYTF. V and J are TRBV2 and TRBJ1-2; TRBD1 matches 11 bases. CDR3 size: 18 residues. Looked up from germline, CDR1 is SNHLY and CDR2 is FYNNEI. J gave up 4 bases and V 5 bases, and 15 bases lay outside the gene matches.

This clonotype was picked up many times. The V gene is TRBV12-3 or TRBV12-4, the J gene TRBJ2-7, with 8 bases that match TRBD1. The junction had 4 bases not matched to a gene; V was cut back by 2 bases and J by 4 bases. CDR3 length: 14 amino acids. Here the CDR3 reads CASSLYRGRYEQYF. The CDR3 nucleotides read TGTGCCAGCAGTTTATACAGGGGGAGGTACGAGCAGTACTTC.